This T cell receptor beta chain was profiled in a study of PD-1 blockade in classical Hodgkin lymphoma. Study-level information: Patients were infused with nivolumab 3 mg/kg every 2 weeks.

In the case of this clone: What it recognizes is unknown.

TCRdb's copy holds only in-frame clones and misses some; the assay was immunoSEQ multiplex PCR. The sample lists around 20,000 clones, 70% to 75% occurring once. The CDR3 runs to 15 residues. V lost 6 bases, J lost 0 bases, and 12 bases lay in between. CDR1 is MNHEY, CDR2 SVGAGI, per germline. Whole-study results and caveats: Lower baseline TCR diversity was reported for newly diagnosed patients than for healthy donors. The diversity seen at baseline in complete responders resembled that of newly diagnosed patients.

Time point given: cycle 4 day 1 (C4D1), after six to seven weeks of nivolumab. Each patient experienced a relapse that followed autologous stem cell transplantation, and brentuximab vedotin exposure varied. Complete response, partial response or progressive disease constituted the best response categories observed. The sequenced sample was peripheral blood mononuclear cells (PBMCs), obtained before the fourth cycle of nivolumab. The receptor was derived from a human donor with classical Hodgkin lymphoma. The genes are TRBV6-5 and TRBJ1-3, with D tentatively TRBD1 (5 bases). The CDR3 spells CASSRALTSGNTIYF. Here the CDR3 DNA reads TGTGCCAGCAGCAGGGCGCTAACCTCTGGAAACACCATATATTTT.